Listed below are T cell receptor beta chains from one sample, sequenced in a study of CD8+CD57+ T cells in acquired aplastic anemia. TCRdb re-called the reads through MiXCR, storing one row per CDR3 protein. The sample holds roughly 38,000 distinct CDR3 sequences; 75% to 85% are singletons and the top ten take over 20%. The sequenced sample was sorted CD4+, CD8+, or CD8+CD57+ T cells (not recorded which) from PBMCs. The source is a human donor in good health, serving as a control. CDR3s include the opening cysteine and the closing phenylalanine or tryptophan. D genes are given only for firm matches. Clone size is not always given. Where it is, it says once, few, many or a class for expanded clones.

cdr3_nt: TGTGCCACCAGCGTCCCCAGGGCAGGTTCCACAGATACGCAGTATTTT
cdr3_aa: CATSVPRAGSTDTQYF
v_call: TRBV24-1
j_call: TRBJ2-3
d_call: .
clone_size: .

cdr3_nt: TGTGCCAGCACTAGGGGACGGAACACTGAAGCTTTCTTT
cdr3_aa: CASTRGRNTEAFF
v_call: TRBV6-1
j_call: TRBJ1-1
d_call: .
clone_size: .

cdr3_nt: TGTGCCAGCAGCTTGGCCGCAGCCTTCTATGGCTACACCTTC
cdr3_aa: CASSLAAAFYGYTF
v_call: TRBV7-3
j_call: TRBJ1-2
d_call: .
clone_size: .

cdr3_nt: TGTGCCAGCAGCTTCTCGGACAGGTTCCCGTACGAGCAGTACTTC
cdr3_aa: CASSFSDRFPYEQYF
v_call: TRBV19
j_call: TRBJ2-7
d_call: TRBD1
clone_size: .

cdr3_nt: TGTGCCAGCAGCGTAGTAGCGGGTAGCACAGATACGCAGTATTTT
cdr3_aa: CASSVVAGSTDTQYF
v_call: TRBV9
j_call: TRBJ2-3
d_call: TRBD2
clone_size: .

cdr3_nt: TGTGCCAGCAGTCTACGAGGGAGCAATCAGCCCCAGCATTTT
cdr3_aa: CASSLRGSNQPQHF
v_call: TRBV6-1
j_call: TRBJ1-5
d_call: .
clone_size: .

cdr3_nt: TGTGCCAGCAGAGGGGCAGGGGAGGTTCAGCCCCAGCATTTT
cdr3_aa: CASRGAGEVQPQHF
v_call: TRBV25-1
j_call: TRBJ1-5
d_call: .
clone_size: .

cdr3_nt: TGTGCCAGTAGTATATCTGGGGGCCCGTACGAGCAGTACTTC
cdr3_aa: CASSISGGPYEQYF
v_call: TRBV19
j_call: TRBJ2-7
d_call: .
clone_size: .

cdr3_nt: TGTGCCAGTAGTGGGCTGGGACCGGGGCCCCAGCATTTT
cdr3_aa: CASSGLGPGPQHF
v_call: TRBV19
j_call: TRBJ1-5
d_call: .
clone_size: .

cdr3_nt: TGCAGTGCTCAGACAGGGGGAGGTACTGAAGCTTTCTTT
cdr3_aa: CSAQTGGGTEAFF
v_call: TRBV20-1
j_call: TRBJ1-1
d_call: TRBD1
clone_size: once

cdr3_nt: TGTGCCAGCAGTGAGACAGGTTACGAGCAGTACTTC
cdr3_aa: CASSETGYEQYF
v_call: TRBV2
j_call: TRBJ2-7
d_call: .
clone_size: few

cdr3_nt: TGTGCCACCAGTGATCGCGGACAGGGAACAGATACGCAGTATTTT
cdr3_aa: CATSDRGQGTDTQYF
v_call: TRBV24-1
j_call: TRBJ2-3
d_call: TRBD1
clone_size: .

cdr3_nt: TGCAGTGCTAGAGCGGACAGGGACGCTTCACCCCTCCACTTT
cdr3_aa: CSARADRDASPLHF
v_call: TRBV20-1
j_call: TRBJ1-6
d_call: TRBD1
clone_size: .

cdr3_nt: TGTGCCAGCAGTGGGACGGACGAAAATTCACCCCTCCACTTT
cdr3_aa: CASSGTDENSPLHF
v_call: TRBV14
j_call: TRBJ1-6
d_call: .
clone_size: .

cdr3_nt: TGCAGTGCTAGCCCGGGACAGGGGTTAGAGACCCAGTACTTC
cdr3_aa: CSASPGQGLETQYF
v_call: TRBV20-1
j_call: TRBJ2-5
d_call: TRBD1
clone_size: .

cdr3_nt: TGTGCCAGCAGCGTAGGTTTGGATCAGCCCCAGCATTTT
cdr3_aa: CASSVGLDQPQHF
v_call: TRBV9
j_call: TRBJ1-5
d_call: .
clone_size: .

cdr3_nt: TGTGCCAGCAGTTTAGGGGTGCACTCTGGAAACACCATATATTTT
cdr3_aa: CASSLGVHSGNTIYF
v_call: TRBV12-3/TRBV12-4
j_call: TRBJ1-3
d_call: .
clone_size: .

cdr3_nt: TGTGCCAGCAGCCAGGGACAGGGGCTACAGCCCCAGCATTTT
cdr3_aa: CASSQGQGLQPQHF
v_call: TRBV3-1
j_call: TRBJ1-5
d_call: TRBD1
clone_size: .

cdr3_nt: TGCAGTGCTAGGACATCCCTAGGGGGGGAGACCCAGTACTTC
cdr3_aa: CSARTSLGGETQYF
v_call: TRBV20-1
j_call: TRBJ2-5
d_call: .
clone_size: .

cdr3_nt: TGCAGTGCTAGAGATACCAGCGACAGTGAGCAGTTCTTC
cdr3_aa: CSARDTSDSEQFF
v_call: TRBV20-1
j_call: TRBJ2-1
d_call: .
clone_size: .

cdr3_nt: TGTGCCAGCAGCTTATACGTGAGCTCCTATAATTCACCCCTCCACTTT
cdr3_aa: CASSLYVSSYNSPLHF
v_call: TRBV7-8
j_call: TRBJ1-6
d_call: .
clone_size: .

cdr3_nt: TGTGCCAGTAGTAGCCGGGGGGGCATAGATACGCAGTATTTT
cdr3_aa: CASSSRGGIDTQYF
v_call: TRBV19
j_call: TRBJ2-3
d_call: TRBD2
clone_size: .

cdr3_nt: TGCGCCAGCAGCCAAGGGAGGGGTCCCGTCACCGGGGAGCTGTTTTTT
cdr3_aa: CASSQGRGPVTGELFF
v_call: TRBV4-1
j_call: TRBJ2-2
d_call: .
clone_size: many

cdr3_nt: TGTGCCAGCAGCCTAGGCCAGGGCACCCATAATTCACCCCTCCACTTT
cdr3_aa: CASSLGQGTHNSPLHF
v_call: TRBV11-1
j_call: TRBJ1-6
d_call: .
clone_size: .

cdr3_nt: TGTGCCAGCAGTGAACAGGGTGACTATGGCTACACCTTC
cdr3_aa: CASSEQGDYGYTF
v_call: TRBV7-7
j_call: TRBJ1-2
d_call: .
clone_size: once

cdr3_nt: TGTGCCAGCAGCGTCGACAGGGACTATGGCTACACCTTC
cdr3_aa: CASSVDRDYGYTF
v_call: TRBV7-2
j_call: TRBJ1-2
d_call: TRBD1
clone_size: .

cdr3_nt: TGTGCCAGCAGCGGCTGGACTAGCGGGCAAGAGACCCAGTACTTC
cdr3_aa: CASSGWTSGQETQYF
v_call: TRBV9
j_call: TRBJ2-5
d_call: TRBD2
clone_size: .

cdr3_nt: TGTGCCAGCAGCTTTTCGGACAGGCTGAACACTGAAGCTTTCTTT
cdr3_aa: CASSFSDRLNTEAFF
v_call: TRBV7-2
j_call: TRBJ1-1
d_call: TRBD1
clone_size: .

cdr3_nt: TGTGCCAGCAGTGGAGTTAATTCACCCCTCCACTTT
cdr3_aa: CASSGVNSPLHF
v_call: TRBV7-6
j_call: TRBJ1-6
d_call: .
clone_size: .

cdr3_nt: TGTGCCACCAGTGACGGGACAGTCTATGGCTACACCTTC
cdr3_aa: CATSDGTVYGYTF
v_call: TRBV24-1
j_call: TRBJ1-2
d_call: TRBD1
clone_size: .

cdr3_nt: TGTGCCAGTAGTATAATAGCGGGGGGCACAGATACGCAGTATTTT
cdr3_aa: CASSIIAGGTDTQYF
v_call: TRBV19
j_call: TRBJ2-3
d_call: TRBD2
clone_size: .

cdr3_nt: TGTGCCAGCAGTCCGCTGACGGGGCCCACAGATACGCAGTATTTT
cdr3_aa: CASSPLTGPTDTQYF
v_call: TRBV25-1
j_call: TRBJ2-3
d_call: .
clone_size: .

cdr3_nt: TGTGCCAGTAGTCCCCAGGGCTACGAGCAGTACTTC
cdr3_aa: CASSPQGYEQYF
v_call: TRBV19
j_call: TRBJ2-7
d_call: .
clone_size: .

cdr3_nt: TGTGCCAGCAGCTTGGCCGGGGGGCCAGGCGAGCAGTACTTC
cdr3_aa: CASSLAGGPGEQYF
v_call: TRBV7-9
j_call: TRBJ2-7
d_call: .
clone_size: .

cdr3_nt: TGTGCCAGCAGCCGAGGACAGGGTACTCAGCCCCAGCATTTT
cdr3_aa: CASSRGQGTQPQHF
v_call: TRBV7-9
j_call: TRBJ1-5
d_call: TRBD1
clone_size: .

cdr3_nt: TGTGCCATCGGTCAGGACCCCTACGAGCAGTACTTC
cdr3_aa: CAIGQDPYEQYF
v_call: TRBV10-3
j_call: TRBJ2-7
d_call: .
clone_size: .

cdr3_nt: TGTGCCACCAGCAGAGCATTCACACGGAACACCGGGGAGCTGTTTTTT
cdr3_aa: CATSRAFTRNTGELFF
v_call: TRBV15
j_call: TRBJ2-2
d_call: .
clone_size: few

cdr3_nt: TGTGCCATCAGTGAGACGCTAACAGATACGCAGCATTTT
cdr3_aa: CAISETLTDTQHF
v_call: TRBV7-3
j_call: TRBJ1-5
d_call: .
clone_size: .

cdr3_nt: TGTGCCAGCAGTGAAGTCGGACAGGGGGCTTTGGGCTACACCTTC
cdr3_aa: CASSEVGQGALGYTF
v_call: TRBV6-1
j_call: TRBJ1-2
d_call: TRBD1
clone_size: .

cdr3_nt: TGTGCCAGCAGTGAGACAGGGATCTATGGCTACACCTTC
cdr3_aa: CASSETGIYGYTF
v_call: TRBV2
j_call: TRBJ1-2
d_call: TRBD1
clone_size: few

cdr3_nt: TGTGCCACCGGACCCCTCGGTACTAGCGGACAAGAGACCCAGTACTTC
cdr3_aa: CATGPLGTSGQETQYF
v_call: TRBV19
j_call: TRBJ2-5
d_call: TRBD2
clone_size: .

cdr3_nt: TGTGCCAGCAGCGCTCGACCGGATGGCTACACCTTC
cdr3_aa: CASSARPDGYTF
v_call: TRBV2
j_call: TRBJ1-2
d_call: .
clone_size: .

cdr3_nt: TGTGCCAGCAGCCAAGCCCGCCAAAGCGGGAGCAACCAGGCAGAGACCCAGTACTTC
cdr3_aa: CASSQARQSGSNQAETQYF
v_call: TRBV4-2
j_call: TRBJ2-5
d_call: TRBD2
clone_size: .

cdr3_nt: TGTGCCACCAGCATGTGGGGACAGAATTCACCCCTCCACTTT
cdr3_aa: CATSMWGQNSPLHF
v_call: TRBV15
j_call: TRBJ1-6
d_call: TRBD1
clone_size: once

cdr3_nt: TGTGCCAGCAGCTTCGTTGCGTATGGCTACGAGCAGTACTTC
cdr3_aa: CASSFVAYGYEQYF
v_call: TRBV7-8
j_call: TRBJ2-7
d_call: .
clone_size: .

cdr3_nt: TGTGCCAGCAGCTGGGGGACAGGGGCCCACTATGGCTACACCTTC
cdr3_aa: CASSWGTGAHYGYTF
v_call: TRBV7-2
j_call: TRBJ1-2
d_call: TRBD1
clone_size: .

cdr3_nt: TGCAGTGCTAGGGAAGGGGCGCGGGACGAGCAGTACTTC
cdr3_aa: CSAREGARDEQYF
v_call: TRBV20-1
j_call: TRBJ2-7
d_call: .
clone_size: few

cdr3_nt: TGCAGCGTTGACGCTCGCGGGGGGGGTCTCTCGGCCGATGAGCAGTTCTTC
cdr3_aa: CSVDARGGGLSADEQFF
v_call: TRBV29-1
j_call: TRBJ2-1
d_call: TRBD2
clone_size: once

cdr3_nt: TGTGCCAGCAGCCTAAATCGGATTGAGGGCAATCAGCCCCAGCATTTT
cdr3_aa: CASSLNRIEGNQPQHF
v_call: TRBV11-1
j_call: TRBJ1-5
d_call: .
clone_size: once